This TCR beta chain was captured by sequencing in a study of human thymus T cells. Overall study results and limits: Overlap was high between thymic repertoires from unrelated individuals, as reported in related research. It looked as if thymic and blood repertoires used V and J genes in a biased way.

Resections were taken during corrective heart surgery, and the thymus tissue came from these. Immunologically healthy infants in Finland undergoing congenital heart defect surgery were the donors. This CDR3 has 14 amino acids. Germline CDR1 and CDR2: SGHVS and FNYEAQ. Trimming pared 5 bases from V and 6 bases from J, leaving 16 bases between. For this clone: What it binds is not known.

Generated by immunoSEQ multiplex PCR, the TCRdb table keeps only in-frame clones and is missing some. Of some 130,000 clones listed, around 95% were seen once; the top ten hold under 0.025%. This rearrangement joins TRBV7-6 to TRBJ1-1; possible D gene TRBD1, 6 bases. The TCR sequence derives from a boy under two years old with a congenital heart defect but otherwise immunologically healthy. Sequenced: thymus tissue. DNA for the CDR3: TGTGCCAGCAGCCCCCCCACAGGGAAAGCTGAAGCTTTCTTT. This translates into CASSPPTGKAEAFF.